The next 9 T cell receptor beta chains were all read from a single sample in a study of blood T cell repertoires in COVID-19. Assay used: immunoSEQ multiplex PCR; TCRdb lists only in-frame clones, some missing. This sample has around 65,000 clones, with about 81% found just once. The sample comprised peripheral blood. Receptors were obtained from a man older than 75 with acute or convalescent COVID-19.

The CDR3 loop reads CASSIEVQGFQPQHF. The CDR3, as DNA: TGTGCCAGTAGTATAGAGGTACAGGGTTTTCAGCCCCAGCATTTT. This rearrangement joins TRBV19 to TRBJ1-5; TRBD1 might be the D (6 bases). Trimming pared 0 bases from V and 6 bases from J, leaving 12 bases between. Germline lookup yields CDR1 LNHDA and CDR2 SQIVND (reference sequence). The CDR3 covers 15 residues.

The chain is built from TRBV10-3 and TRBJ2-7; maybe TRBD1 (5 bases). This CDR3 has 11 residues. The V end was cut by 8 bases, the J end by 2 bases, with 7 bases between. Germline V gene data show CDR1 as ENHRY and CDR2 as SYGVKD. CDR3: CAIADTYEQYF. For the CDR3, the DNA is TGTGCCATCGCGGACACCTACGAGCAGTACTTC.

The rearrangement uses TRBV7-2 and TRBJ2-7; 8 nucleotides align to TRBD1. This CDR3 has 15 residues. CDR1 and CDR2 from the germline V gene are SGHTA and FQGNSA. The J segment lost 0 bases and the V segment lost 5 bases, leaving 6 bases of the junction unmatched. The CDR3 DNA follows: TGTGCCAGCAGCCGTAGACAGGGGATCTCCTACGAGCAGTACTTC. Protein product: CASSRRQGISYEQYF.

The J gene is TRBJ2-7, the V gene TRBV21-1; the table names TRBD1, a call not compared with the DNA. TRBV21-1 is a listed pseudogene. This CDR3 is built from 12 residues. As DNA, the CDR3 is TGTGCCAGCAGGGACAGGGCTTACGAGCAGTACTTC. Amino acids: CASRDRAYEQYF.

The chain carries TRBV2 and TRBJ1-1; 9 bases align to TRBD1. V lost 9 bases and J lost 4; bases outside the gene matches: 12. The CDR3 has 15 residues. Germline assignment: CDR1 SNHLY and CDR2 FYNNEI. The CDR3 DNA reads as TGTGCCAGGAAAGCGGGACAGGGATGGGGCACTGAAGCTTTCTTT. Translated: CARKAGQGWGTEAFF.

The rearrangement joins TRBV4-3 to TRBJ1-4, with 9 bases aligning to TRBD1. V lost 4 bases and J lost 7; bases outside the gene matches: 7. This CDR3 has 15 residues. Germline lookup yields CDR1 LGHNA and CDR2 YSLEER. The CDR3: CASSLQQGAGEKLFF. Written as DNA, the CDR3 is TGCGCCAGCAGCCTCCAACAGGGGGCGGGTGAAAAACTGTTTTTT.

The chain has TRBV7-2 and TRBJ2-1; TRBD2 aligns across 11 bases. The CDR3 contains 15 residues. After removal of 1 base from V and 8 bases from J, the junction contained 4 bases not matched to a gene. CDR1 is SGHTA, CDR2 FQGNSA, per germline. CDR3 loop: CASSLVAGGRDEQFF. In DNA form, the CDR3 reads TGTGCCAGCAGCTTAGTAGCGGGAGGGCGGGATGAGCAGTTCTTC.

A single count supports this clone. J is TRBJ1-2 and V is TRBV18, with a possible D match to TRBD1 (6 bases). Trimming stripped 1 base from V and 7 bases from J, with 19 bases between. The germline V gene encodes CDR1 KGHSH and CDR2 LQKENI. This CDR3 is 16 amino acids long. The CDR3: CASSPRTASRGAGYTF. CDR3 bases: TGTGCCAGCTCACCACGGACAGCGTCCCGTGGAGCTGGCTACACCTTC.

The gene calls are TRBV19 and TRBJ2-7; maybe TRBD1 (6 bases). Trimming took off 4 bases at V and 0 bases at J, with 10 bases between the two ends. This CDR3 has 14 amino acids. CDR1 is LNHDA and CDR2 is SQIVND in the germline V gene (reference sequence). The CDR3 reads CASSRQESSYEQYF. DNA for the CDR3: TGTGCCAGTAGTAGACAGGAGAGCTCCTACGAGCAGTACTTC. Combining the CDR3 with reference TRBV19 and TRBJ2-7 gives the whole variable domain DGGITQSPKYLFRKEGQNVTLSCEQNLNHDAMYWYRQDPGQGLRLIYYSQIVNDFQKGDIAEGYSVSREKKESFPLTVTSAQKNPTAFYLCASSRQESSYEQYFGPGTRLTVT.